The source of this TCR beta chain is a study of spatial heterogeneity in lung cancer. Study results and caveats: Expanded alpha and beta TCR counts within tumors tracked tumor mutation counts.

V shed 4 bases and J shed 0 bases, with 13 bases lying between them. CDR3 length: 15 amino acids. TCRdb called the 5' RACE reads again in MiXCR, with one record for every CDR3 protein. The sample yields thousands of distinct CDR3 sequences, around a quarter seen once. By frequency in the sample, this clonotype is medium-sized (0.01 to 0.1%). The antigen is undetermined. Time point here: sample taken at primary tumor resection. Sample: lung tumor tissue, taken at surgery. The sequence was obtained from a male donor with early-stage non-small cell lung cancer. The chain links TRBV12-3 or TRBV12-4 to TRBJ2-7; possibly TRBD2 for D (6 bases). The CDR3: CASSSPGTGSYEQYF. The CDR3 nucleotides read TGTGCCAGCAGTTCCCCTGGGACTGGCTCCTACGAGCAGTACTTC.